The TCR beta chain under discussion was sequenced for a study of CXCR3-negative and CXCR3-positive naive CD8 T cells (dated by TCRdb to about 2019). Background on the whole study: Approximately 140 million TRB reads were obtained in total, roughly 1.5 +/- 0.3 million reads per library. For the TRBV-TRBJ cluster analysis, the naive subsets came from 5 donors, while the memory cells came from 3 donors. Diversity and physicochemical repertoire analyses were performed on some 10 donors pooled from two independent experiments.

CDR1 and CDR2 (SGHTA, FQGNSA) derive from the germline V gene. There are 12 amino acids in the CDR3, from cysteine to phenylalanine inclusive. There is no recorded DNA. TCRdb lists the instrument as NextSeq 550. The Human TCR Profiling Kit (MiLaboratory) was used to make UMI-labeled 5' RACE TRB cDNA libraries. cDNA synthesis used the entire amount of extracted RNA, and PCR amplification then used the entire amount of cDNA produced. Libraries were prepared in parallel using an identical number of PCR cycles. Regarding the original processing steps: MIGEC and MiXCR extracted about 50,000 +/- 10,000 unique UMI-labeled TRB cDNA molecules per library, requiring at least two reads per UMI. An average of around 40,000 +/- 10,000 functional in-frame TRB CDR3 nucleotide clonotypes without stop codons was found per library. Diversity metrics, including normalized Shannon-Wiener and Chao1, were computed in VDJtools after downsampling to 5000 UMI-labeled TRB molecules per sample. VDJtools was used to calculate clonotype-size-weighted physicochemical properties of the central five CDR3 residues, namely interaction energy, strength, volume and Kidera factor 4. TCRdb reprocessed the public reads and reports one entry per CDR3 protein sequence, without DNA. These V and J calls originate from TCRdb's pipeline instead of the authors' own analysis. The sample table gives some 67,000 distinct CDR3 sequences. The biggest ten clones account for over 1.3% of the sample.

Findings and caveats that apply to the study as a whole: Naive CXCR3-negative and CXCR3-positive cells from the same donor showed similar TRBV-TRBJ usage, whereas memory cells showed distinct patterns. Because surface CD5, which is linked to self-reactivity in mice, was comparable between the naive subsets, TCR interaction strength was also inferred from the physicochemical properties of TRB CDR3s. TRB CDR3s from CXCR3-positive naive cells showed higher hydrophobicity (lower Kidera factor 4), lower energy, and higher strength and volume indices than CXCR3-negative naive cells. CXCR3 expression partially decreased after cryopreservation, so most assays used freshly isolated PBMCs. Repertoire diversity was comparably high in both naive subsets but much lower in memory CD8+ T cells.

For each CD8+ T cell subset, flow sorting was done in triplicate, and 310,000 or so cells per subset went directly into RLT lysis buffer. To exclude memory contaminants, naive CD8+ T cells were stringently defined as CD45RO-CCR7+CD27+CD95-. Peripheral blood mononuclear cells were isolated from buffy coats by standard density gradient centrifugation. Naive CXCR3-negative and CXCR3-positive CD8+ T cells were flow-sorted using a FACSAria III. Total RNA was extracted from sorted cells with an RNeasy Mini Kit. A remark on this clonotype: The clone's antigen remains unknown.

Sequences were obtained from naive CXCR3- CD8+ T cells from blood. The cell subset or site tag for this specimen amounts to: CD45RO-CCR7+CD27+CD95- naive CD8+ T cells lacking CXCR3 (TNR3-). The receptor's source is a human donor in good health. Some clones in this sample may be carry-over from other donors' samples. The rearranged segments are TRBV7-2 and TRBJ2-7. The CDR3 region reads CASRFSLGEQYF.